The clone carrying this T cell receptor beta chain came up a few times. This entry is derived from a study of control samples from healthy donors and cancer patients. TCRdb keeps only in-frame clones here, not all; method: immunoSEQ multiplex PCR. Of 150,000 or so clones listed, more than 90% are singletons. The CDR3 is made up of 15 amino acids. CDR1 is MNHNS and CDR2 is SASEGT in the germline V gene. Deletions cut 3 bases from V and 2 bases from J, with 13 bases between. The sample comprised blood. The V and J genes are TRBV6-1 and TRBJ1-2; D may be TRBD1 (6 bases). The clonotype originates from a man aged 18-30 years in good health. CDR3 sequence (DNA): TGTGCCAGCAGTGAGGGGGTCGGGACAAACTATGGCTACACCTTC. This translates into CASSEGVGTNYGYTF.